Below, one TCR beta chain is given with its context. Some clones are missing from TCRdb's copy, which holds only in-frame ones; the method was immunoSEQ multiplex PCR. The top ten hold under 0.6% of the sample, which has more than 1 million clones, approximately 80% seen once. This CDR3 is 14 amino acids long. The V and J ends lost 7 bases and 7 bases respectively, with 19 bases between them. CDR1 is MDHEN and CDR2 is SYDVKM in the germline V gene. This sample is part of a study of shared clonotypes between healthy human individuals. For the study at large: Aged between 18 and 49, the donors were a couple of women and a few men.

The J gene is TRBJ1-2, the V gene TRBV28; D ambiguous. The clonotype originates from a man younger than 30 in good health. Some clones in this sample may be carry-over from other donors' samples. Sequencing was done on a sample of memory CD4+ T cells from PBMCs. The subset denotes: CD45RA-negative fraction. DNA of the CDR3: TGTGCCAGCACCAAATCTTTTCGGAGGGCTGGCTACACCTTC. Residues: CASTKSFRRAGYTF.